This T cell receptor (beta chain) derives from a study of brain T cells in children with intractable seizures. Notes on the study in general: HCMV serostatus was not known, and viral specificity came from CDR3 similarity only. Pre- and post-surgery blood differed in depth, so pre-surgery absences may be undersampling.

The table came from immunoSEQ multiplex PCR; TCRdb's copy has only in-frame clones and leaves some out. The table lists 95,000 to 120,000 clones, 94% of them singletons. Sequencing was limited to surgery cases with top T cell transcript signatures in brain tissue. Patients received at least one anti-epileptic drug before surgery. As for this clone: Its cognate antigen is unknown.

This specimen consisted of peripheral blood, obtained at surgery. The sequence derives from a boy under two years old with hemimegalencephaly and intractable seizures.

CDR3 in DNA: TGTGCCAGCAGCTGGGGGGGAGGGCCTTTCCGGACAGATACGCAGTATTTT. It yields the protein CASSWGGGPFRTDTQYF. The chain has TRBV5-4 and TRBJ2-3; the match to TRBD2 covers 7 bases. The CDR3 consists of 17 residues. The trim removed 3 bases at V and 3 bases at J, leaving 13 bases unmatched. Germline V lookup: CDR1 SGHNT, CDR2 YYREEE (reference sequence).